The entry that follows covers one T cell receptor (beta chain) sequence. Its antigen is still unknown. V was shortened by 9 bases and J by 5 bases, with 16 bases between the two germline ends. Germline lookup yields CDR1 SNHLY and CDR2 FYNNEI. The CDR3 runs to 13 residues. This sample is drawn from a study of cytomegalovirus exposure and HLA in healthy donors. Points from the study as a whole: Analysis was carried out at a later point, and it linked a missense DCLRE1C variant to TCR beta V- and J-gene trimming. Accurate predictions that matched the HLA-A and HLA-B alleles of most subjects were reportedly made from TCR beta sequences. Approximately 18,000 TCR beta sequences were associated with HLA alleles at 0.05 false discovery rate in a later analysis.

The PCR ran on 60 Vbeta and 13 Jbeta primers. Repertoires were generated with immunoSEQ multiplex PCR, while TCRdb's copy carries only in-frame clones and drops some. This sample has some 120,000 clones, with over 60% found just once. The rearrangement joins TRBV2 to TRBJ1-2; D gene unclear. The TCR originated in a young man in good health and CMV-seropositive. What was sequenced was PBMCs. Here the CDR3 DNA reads TGTGCCAGTTATAGGGAAGCGGCTTATGGCTACACCTTC. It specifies CASYREAAYGYTF.